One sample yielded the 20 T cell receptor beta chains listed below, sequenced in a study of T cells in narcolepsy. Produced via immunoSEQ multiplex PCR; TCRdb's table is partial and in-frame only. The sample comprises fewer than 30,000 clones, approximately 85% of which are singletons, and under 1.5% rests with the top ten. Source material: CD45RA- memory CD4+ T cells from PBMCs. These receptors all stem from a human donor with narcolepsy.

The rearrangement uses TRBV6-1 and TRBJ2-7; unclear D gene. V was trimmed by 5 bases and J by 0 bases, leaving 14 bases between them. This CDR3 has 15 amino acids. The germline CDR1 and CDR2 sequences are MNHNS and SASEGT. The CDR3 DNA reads TGTGCCAGCAGTAGCCGAAACTCACCCTCCTACGAGCAGTACTTC. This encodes CASSSRNSPSYEQYF.

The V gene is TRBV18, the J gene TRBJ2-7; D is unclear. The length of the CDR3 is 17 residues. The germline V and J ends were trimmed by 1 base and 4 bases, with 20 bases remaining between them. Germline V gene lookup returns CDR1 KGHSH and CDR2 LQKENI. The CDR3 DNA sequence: TGTGCCAGCTCACCACGGTTGGAATCACTAATAAGATACGAGCAGTACTTC. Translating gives CASSPRLESLIRYEQYF. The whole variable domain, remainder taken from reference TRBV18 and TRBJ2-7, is NAGVMQNPRHLVRRRGQEARLRCSPMKGHSHVYWYRQLPEEGLKFMVYLQKENIIDESGMPKERFSAEFPKEGPSILRIQQVVRGDSAAYFCASSPRLESLIRYEQYFGPGTRLTVT.

The DNA of the CDR3 is TGTGCCAGCAGCCCGAAGAGCGAAGCTTTCTTT. Translating gives CASSPKSEAFF. The chain joins TRBV11-2 to TRBJ1-1; D is unclear. CDR1 and CDR2 (germline): SGHAT, FQNNGV. The CDR3 contains 11 residues. With 5 bases removed from V and 8 bases from J, the gap between germline ends came to 9 bases.

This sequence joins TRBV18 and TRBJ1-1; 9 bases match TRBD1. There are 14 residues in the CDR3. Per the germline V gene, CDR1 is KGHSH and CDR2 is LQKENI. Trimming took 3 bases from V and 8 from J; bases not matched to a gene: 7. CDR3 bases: TGTGCCAGCTCACCGGGACAGGGATCTTCAGAAGCTTTCTTT. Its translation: CASSPGQGSSEAFF.

CDR3 in amino acids: CASSLAMIRSGTDTQYF. The CDR3 bases are TGTGCCAGCAGCTTAGCTATGATTCGTAGCGGGACAGATACGCAGTATTTT. This chain connects TRBV7-2 to TRBJ2-3, with 7 bases lining up with TRBD2. Germline CDR1 and CDR2: SGHTA and FQGNSA. There are 17 residues in the CDR3. Trimming took 0 bases from V and 3 from J; bases not matched to a gene: 9.

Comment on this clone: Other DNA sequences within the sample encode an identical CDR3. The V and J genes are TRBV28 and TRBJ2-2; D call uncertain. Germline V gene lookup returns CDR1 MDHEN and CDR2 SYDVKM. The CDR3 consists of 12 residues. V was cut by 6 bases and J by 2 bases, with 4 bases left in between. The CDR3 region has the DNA TGTGCCAGCAGCCTAAACACCGGGGAGCTGTTTTTT. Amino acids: CASSLNTGELFF.

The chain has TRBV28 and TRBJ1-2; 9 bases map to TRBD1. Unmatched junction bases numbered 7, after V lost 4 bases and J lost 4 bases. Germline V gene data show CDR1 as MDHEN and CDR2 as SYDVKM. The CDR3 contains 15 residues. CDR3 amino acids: CASSSTGTGSYGYTF. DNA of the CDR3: TGTGCCAGCAGTTCAACCGGGACAGGGTCCTATGGCTACACCTTC.

CDR3 protein: CASSEGQGNRYEQYF. The CDR3 nucleotides are TGTGCCAGCAGCGAGGGACAGGGAAATCGGTACGAGCAGTACTTC. V gene TRBV9 combines with J gene TRBJ2-7; 9 bases fit TRBD1. Per germline, CDR1 SGDLS and CDR2 YYNGEE. J lost 4 bases, V lost 3 bases, and 8 bases had no gene match. This CDR3 contains 15 residues.

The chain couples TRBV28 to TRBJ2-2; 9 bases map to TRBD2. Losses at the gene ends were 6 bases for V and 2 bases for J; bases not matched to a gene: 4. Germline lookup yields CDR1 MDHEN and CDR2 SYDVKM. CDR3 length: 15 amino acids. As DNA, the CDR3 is TGTGCCAGCAGCCGTAGCGGGAGTAACACCGGGGAGCTGTTTTTT. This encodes CASSRSGSNTGELFF.

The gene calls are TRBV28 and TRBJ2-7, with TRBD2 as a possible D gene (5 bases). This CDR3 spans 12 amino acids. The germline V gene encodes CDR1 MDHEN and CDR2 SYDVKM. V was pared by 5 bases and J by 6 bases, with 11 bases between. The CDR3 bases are TGTGCCAGCAGTATCCGGACTGCCGAGCAGTACTTC. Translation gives CASSIRTAEQYF. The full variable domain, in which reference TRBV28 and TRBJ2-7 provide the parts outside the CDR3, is DVKVTQSSRYLVKRTGEKVFLECVQDMDHENMFWYRQDPGLGLRLIYFSYDVKMKEKGDIPEGYSVSREKKERFSLILESASTNQTSMYLCASSIRTAEQYFGPGTRLTVT.

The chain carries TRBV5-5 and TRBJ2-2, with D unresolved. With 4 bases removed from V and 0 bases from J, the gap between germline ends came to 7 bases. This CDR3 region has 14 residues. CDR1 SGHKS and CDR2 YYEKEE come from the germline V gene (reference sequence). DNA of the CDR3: TGTGCCAGCAGCAGCCAACCGAACACCGGGGAGCTGTTTTTT. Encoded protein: CASSSQPNTGELFF.

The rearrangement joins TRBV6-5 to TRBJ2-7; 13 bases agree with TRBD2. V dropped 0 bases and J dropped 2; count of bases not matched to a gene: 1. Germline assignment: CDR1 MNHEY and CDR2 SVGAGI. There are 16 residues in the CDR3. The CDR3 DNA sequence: TGTGCCAGCAGTTACTCAGGGACTAGCGGGGCCTACGAGCAGTACTTC. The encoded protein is CASSYSGTSGAYEQYF.

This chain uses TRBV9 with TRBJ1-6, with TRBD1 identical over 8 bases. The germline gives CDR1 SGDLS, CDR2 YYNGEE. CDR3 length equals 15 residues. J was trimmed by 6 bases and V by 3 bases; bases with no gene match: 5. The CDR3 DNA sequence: TGTGCCAGCAGCGCCCGGACAGGGTCTAATTCACCCCTCCACTTT. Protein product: CASSARTGSNSPLHF.

The CDR3 DNA reads TGTGCCATCAGTGGGGACAGGGGGGCAGATACGCAGTATTTT. Amino acids: CAISGDRGADTQYF. The chain recombines TRBV10-3 with TRBJ2-3; 11 bases fit TRBD1. The CDR3 contains 14 residues. The V segment lost 4 bases and the J segment 4 bases; nucleotides outside the gene matches: 1. In germline, CDR1 is ENHRY, CDR2 SYGVKD.

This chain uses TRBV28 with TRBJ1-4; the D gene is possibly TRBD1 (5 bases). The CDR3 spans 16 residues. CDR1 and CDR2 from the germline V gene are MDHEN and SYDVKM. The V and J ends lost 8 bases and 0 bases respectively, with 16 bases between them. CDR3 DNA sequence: TGTGCCAGCGCCCCGCGGGGGAGGGCAACTAATGAAAAACTGTTTTTT. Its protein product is CASAPRGRATNEKLFF.

CDR3 protein: CASSQPTTGRGNTIYF. The CDR3 nucleotides are TGCGCCAGCAGCCAACCCACGACAGGGAGGGGAAACACCATATATTTT. The genes are TRBV4-1 and TRBJ1-3; 7 nucleotides match TRBD1. Germline V gene lookup returns CDR1 MGHRA and CDR2 YSYEKL. The CDR3 is 16 residues long. The junction had 8 bases not matched to a gene; V was cut back by 2 bases and J by 4 bases.

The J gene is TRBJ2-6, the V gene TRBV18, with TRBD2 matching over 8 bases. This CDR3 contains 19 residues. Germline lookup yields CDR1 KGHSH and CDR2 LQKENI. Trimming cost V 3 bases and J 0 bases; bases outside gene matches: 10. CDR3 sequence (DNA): TGTGCCAGCTCACCGGTGACGGCGGGAGGTATCTCTGGGGCCAACGTCCTGACTTTC. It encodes CASSPVTAGGISGANVLTF.

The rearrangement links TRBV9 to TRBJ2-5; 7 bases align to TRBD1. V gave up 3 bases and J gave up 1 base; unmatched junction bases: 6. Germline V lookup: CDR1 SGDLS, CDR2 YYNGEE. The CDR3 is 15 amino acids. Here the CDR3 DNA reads TGTGCCAGCAGCGGGGACAGACAGCGCCAAGAGACCCAGTACTTC. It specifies CASSGDRQRQETQYF.

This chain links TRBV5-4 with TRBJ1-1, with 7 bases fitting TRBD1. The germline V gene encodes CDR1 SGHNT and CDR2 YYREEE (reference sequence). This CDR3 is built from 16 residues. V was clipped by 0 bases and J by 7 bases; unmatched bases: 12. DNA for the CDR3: TGTGCCAGCAGCTTGGGTGACAGGGTAGGAGTTTTTGAAGCTTTCTTT. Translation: CASSLGDRVGVFEAFF. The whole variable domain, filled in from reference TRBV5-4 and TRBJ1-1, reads ETGVTQSPTHLIKTRGQQVTLRCSSQSGHNTVSWYQQALGQGPQFIFQYYREEENGRGNFPPRFSGLQFPNYSSELNVNALELDDSALYLCASSLGDRVGVFEAFFGQGTRLTVV.

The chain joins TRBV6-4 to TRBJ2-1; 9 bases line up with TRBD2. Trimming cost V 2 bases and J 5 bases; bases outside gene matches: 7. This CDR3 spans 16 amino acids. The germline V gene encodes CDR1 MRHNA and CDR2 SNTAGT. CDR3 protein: CASSDTPSGANNEQFF. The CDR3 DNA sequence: TGTGCCAGCAGTGACACGCCTAGCGGGGCAAACAATGAGCAGTTCTTC.